The entry that follows covers one T cell receptor (beta chain) sequence. Only in-frame clones appear in the TCRdb table, and some are missing; sequencing was by immunoSEQ multiplex PCR. The sample shows 150,000 to 200,000 clones, roughly 82% of them seen only once. Trimming removed 4 bases from V and 2 bases from J, with 11 bases in between. The CDR3 loop spans 14 amino acids. Germline lookup yields CDR1 MNHEY and CDR2 SMNVEV (reference sequence). This sample is drawn from a study of blood T cell repertoires in COVID-19. This sequence originates from a woman in her fifties or sixties with acute COVID-19. Sequencing was done on a sample of PBMCs or T cells enriched from blood (not recorded which). The chain employs TRBV27 and TRBJ1-2; unclear D gene. CDR3 DNA sequence: TGTGCCAGCAGTTCCTTGGCAGTAAACTATGGCTACACCTTC. This sequence encodes CASSSLAVNYGYTF.